This T cell receptor beta chain appears in the sequencing data of a study of blood T cell repertoires in COVID-19. Whole-study context: Samples came from the United States, Italy and Spain, spanning acute and convalescent COVID-19. From T cells, B-cell-depleted T cells, or PBMCs came the material, which was cDNA or gDNA.

Original processing notes: It was from reference gene primer amplification that nucleated cell counts were estimated. Clones were read by immunoSEQ multiplex PCR, and TCRdb kept only the in-frame ones, dropping some. The V and J calls and the clone size are those of that table, but D and trimming were determined from the DNA. The top ten clones hold around 3.4% of a sample with 200,000 to 300,000 clones, about 80% of them seen once. The clonotype comes from an elderly woman with acute or convalescent COVID-19. The specimen sequenced was peripheral blood.

The CDR3 nucleotides read TGTGCCAGCAGCGCGCCACTAGCGGGCAGAAACAATGAGCAGTTCTTC. This gives the protein CASSAPLAGRNNEQFF. This chain uses TRBV7-6 with TRBJ2-1; 9 bases line up with TRBD2. From germline, CDR1 is SGHVS and CDR2 FNYEAQ. V dropped 5 bases and J dropped 5; count of bases not matched to a gene: 10. This CDR3 has 16 amino acids.